The 24 T cell receptor beta chains reported below all come from one sample, sequenced in a study of human T cells and chemical hapten exposure. Indicated time point: pre-sensitization, week 0. Treatment denoted: therapeutic diphenylcyclopropenone sensitization with weekly scalp DPC. TCRdb used MiXCR to reprocess the RACE reads, holding one entry per CDR3 protein. The profile covers some 200,000 distinct CDR3 sequences, with roughly 30% appearing a single time and less than 3% taken by the ten largest. The material sequenced was whole blood, taken in connection with sensitization to the hapten diphenylcyclopropenone (DPC). The origin of the receptors is a young woman with alopecia areata. Some clones in this sample may be carry-over from other donors' samples.

The chain couples TRBV6-5 to TRBJ1-6; D is unresolved. The CDR3 is 13 amino acids. V lost 6 bases to trimming and J lost 12 bases, with 15 bases between them. CDR1 and CDR2 (germline): MNHEY, SVGAGI. The CDR3 sequence: CASSPGRVGPLHF. The CDR3 bases are TGTGCCAGCAGCCCAGGCCGTGTAGGACCCCTCCACTTT.

The V and J genes are TRBV20-1 and TRBJ2-2; D is perhaps TRBD2 (6 bases). Deletions cut 3 bases from V and 4 bases from J, with 12 bases between. The CDR3 contains 14 residues. Per germline, CDR1 DFQATT and CDR2 SNEGSKA (reference sequence). CDR3 loop: CSARAEGSTGELFF. As DNA, the CDR3 is TGCAGTGCTAGGGCGGAGGGGTCCACCGGGGAGCTGTTTTTT.

There are a few counts of this clonotype. The gene calls are TRBV6-2 or TRBV6-3 and TRBJ1-5, with D possibly TRBD1 on 5 matching bases. The CDR3 totals 15 residues. Per the germline V gene, CDR1 is MNHEY and CDR2 is SVGEGT. Trimming shortened V by 5 bases and J by 2 bases, and 13 bases separated the two germline ends. CDR3 nucleotides: TGTGCCAGCAGTCCGCAGGGTAATGGCAATCAGCCCCAGCATTTT. Translation gives CASSPQGNGNQPQHF.

In this sample, this clonotype turned up a few times. The chain joins TRBV9 to TRBJ2-2; unclear D gene. CDR3 length: 14 residues. Germline V lookup: CDR1 SGDLS, CDR2 YYNGEE. Trimming pared 0 bases from V and 7 bases from J, leaving 10 bases between. This CDR3 is CASSVVATDGELFF. The DNA for the CDR3 is TGTGCCAGCAGCGTAGTGGCCACGGACGGGGAGCTGTTTTTT.

The chain combines TRBV19 with TRBJ2-1; no clear D gene. This CDR3 contains 13 residues. Per germline, CDR1 LNHDA and CDR2 SQIVND (reference sequence). The germline V and J ends were trimmed by 1 base and 7 bases, with 8 bases remaining between them. CDR3: CASSIVSGNEQFF. Written as DNA, the CDR3 is TGTGCCAGTAGTATAGTCTCCGGGAATGAGCAGTTCTTC.

The chain is built from TRBV12-3 or TRBV12-4 and TRBJ2-3, with TRBD2 identical over 8 bases. The CDR3 contains 13 residues. V dropped 5 bases and J dropped 10; count of bases not matched to a gene: 8. The CDR3 bases are TGTGCCAGCAGTCCGGGACTAGTTCCTTCGCAGTATTTT. This encodes CASSPGLVPSQYF.

This clonotype was seen a handful of times. The rearrangement joins TRBV20-1 to TRBJ2-7; D is undetermined. The CDR3 is 13 residues long. V lost 3 bases and J 2 bases, leaving 11 bases between the germline ends. Germline CDR1 is DFQATT and CDR2 is SNEGSKA (reference sequence). DNA of the CDR3: TGCAGTGCTAGTCGCCCCCAGACCTACGAGCAGTACTTC. This sequence encodes CSASRPQTYEQYF.

The chain joins TRBV7-3 to TRBJ2-2; 9 positions agree with TRBD2. There are 16 residues in the CDR3. From germline, CDR1 is SGHTA and CDR2 FQGTGA. After removal of 1 base from V and 6 bases from J, the junction contained 6 bases not matched to a gene. For the CDR3, the DNA is TGTGCCAGCAGCTTAAGGATTAGCGGGAGTGCCGGGGAGCTGTTTTTT. It yields the protein CASSLRISGSAGELFF.

The J gene is TRBJ2-7, the V gene TRBV29-1; either TRBD1 or TRBD2 may fit D (5 bases each). This CDR3 has 12 residues. CDR1 and CDR2 (germline): SQVTM, ANQGSEA. V dropped 0 bases and J dropped 7 bases, with 10 bases sitting between them. CDR3 coding DNA: TGCAGCGTTGAAGATGGGGGTGGGGAGCAGTACTTC. This gives the protein CSVEDGGGEQYF.

This rearrangement joins TRBV12-3 or TRBV12-4 to TRBJ2-2; D is possibly TRBD1 or TRBD2 (6 bases each). This CDR3 comprises 15 residues. The germline V and J ends were trimmed by 1 base and 6 bases, with 12 bases remaining between them. The CDR3 protein is CASSLVGGLPGELFF. The CDR3 nucleotides read TGTGCCAGCAGTTTAGTGGGGGGCCTGCCCGGGGAGCTGTTTTTT.

V gene TRBV20-1 combines with J gene TRBJ1-5; no clear D gene. Germline CDR1 DFQATT, CDR2 SNEGSKA (reference sequence). Trimming removed 2 bases at V and 4 bases at J, with 9 bases between. There are 13 residues in the CDR3. This CDR3 reads CSARSDGNQPQHF. Here the CDR3 DNA reads TGCAGTGCTAGATCGGACGGGAATCAGCCCCAGCATTTT.

In this sample, this clonotype turned up a few times. The rearrangement links TRBV28 to TRBJ1-2; a possible D gene is TRBD1 (5 bases). This CDR3 is 16 amino acids long. V lost 5 bases and J lost 2, with 18 bases in between. Looked up from germline, CDR1 is MDHEN and CDR2 is SYDVKM. CDR3 residues: CASSLGAGGWNYGYTF. The DNA of the CDR3 is TGTGCCAGCAGTCTTGGCGCCGGGGGGTGGAACTATGGCTACACCTTC.

The chain uses TRBV24-1 and TRBJ2-5; the match to TRBD2 covers 15 bases. With 10 bases clipped from V and 5 bases from J, the junction kept 4 bases outside the gene matches. Germline V gene data show CDR1 as KGHDR and CDR2 as SFDVKD. This CDR3 is built from 14 residues. CDR3 sequence reads: CATGTSGGIETQYF. The CDR3 nucleotides read TGTGCCACGGGGACTAGCGGGGGGATCGAGACCCAGTACTTC.

This clonotype has more than one count but fewer than ten. The rearrangement joins TRBV10-3 to TRBJ2-5, with 7 positions matching TRBD2. Germline loops: CDR1 ENHRY, CDR2 SYGVKD. There are 14 residues in the CDR3. V lost 3 bases to trimming and J lost 7 bases; unmatched junction nucleotides: 8. CDR3 in amino acids: CAISEDGREGTQYF. DNA of the CDR3: TGTGCCATCAGTGAAGACGGCAGGGAGGGGACCCAGTACTTC.

V is TRBV28 and J is TRBJ2-1; 8 positions agree with TRBD2. Germline assignment: CDR1 MDHEN and CDR2 SYDVKM. The J segment lost 6 bases and the V segment lost 6 bases, leaving 10 bases of the junction unmatched. This CDR3 spans 15 amino acids. In DNA, the CDR3 is TGTGCCAGCAGCCCCGGGGGGGCAGGATCCAATGAGCAGTTCTTC. Its translation is CASSPGGAGSNEQFF.

In its sample, this clonotype was seen a few times. At one boundary the junction diverges from the germline segment, which might be a read error. The CDR3 spells CVSSLGRDREAFF. CDR3 bases: TGTGTCAGCAGCTTAGGCCGGGACAGGGAGGCTTTCTTT. The rearrangement uses TRBV11-2 and TRBJ1-1, with 9 positions matching TRBD1. The germline V gene has CDR1 SGHAT and CDR2 FQNNGV. This CDR3 is built from 13 residues.

In this sample, this clonotype turned up a few times. V usage is TRBV29-1 and J usage is TRBJ2-1; TRBD1 might be the D (6 bases). Between the trimmed V and J ends, which lost 7 bases and 8 bases, there was a span of 18 bases. The CDR3 totals 13 residues. CDR1 is SQVTM, CDR2 ANQGSEA, per germline. CDR3 in amino acids: CSGRTATGHEQFF. The CDR3 coding sequence is TGCAGCGGGCGGACAGCTACCGGGCATGAGCAGTTCTTC.

V usage is TRBV6-6 and J usage is TRBJ2-5; 7 nucleotides match TRBD2. The V gene's germline CDR1 is MNHNY and CDR2 SVGAGI (reference sequence). The V segment lost 0 bases and the J segment 6 bases; nucleotides outside the gene matches: 10. CDR3 length equals 16 residues. CDR3 region: CASSYSSSGEVKTQYF. For the CDR3, the DNA is TGTGCCAGCAGTTACTCGTCCAGCGGGGAAGTGAAGACCCAGTACTTC.

V usage is TRBV20-1 and J usage is TRBJ2-3; D is ambiguous. The CDR3 contains 14 residues. V lost 4 bases and J lost 3, with 14 bases in between. Germline CDR1 reads DFQATT; CDR2 reads SNEGSKA (reference sequence). The CDR3: CSAIPLPGTDTQYF. The CDR3 nucleotides read TGCAGTGCTATCCCCCTCCCCGGTACAGATACGCAGTATTTT.

The chain has TRBV7-8 and TRBJ1-3; D unclear. V dropped 7 bases and J dropped 4 bases, with 11 bases sitting between them. The CDR3 extends over 13 amino acids. CDR1 is SGHVS, CDR2 FQNEAQ, per germline. CDR3 protein: CASTLAEGNTIYF. The CDR3, as DNA: TGTGCCAGCACCCTGGCAGAGGGAAACACCATATATTTT.

CDR3 in amino acids: CSVEDKGDRGNNGYTF. The CDR3 DNA sequence: TGCAGCGTTGAAGACAAAGGGGACAGGGGAAACAATGGCTACACCTTC. The chain has TRBV29-1 and TRBJ1-2; 10 bases line up with TRBD1. The CDR3 runs to 16 residues. V lost 0 bases, J lost 6 bases, and 10 bases stayed unmatched. Germline assignment: CDR1 SQVTM and CDR2 ANQGSEA.

The table lists this clonotype with many counts. V and J are TRBV7-8 and TRBJ2-1; D is perhaps TRBD2 (6 bases). The length of the CDR3 is 13 residues. V gave up 5 bases and J gave up 7 bases, with 12 bases separating them. CDR1 is SGHVS and CDR2 is FQNEAQ in the germline V gene. CDR3 in amino acids: CASSRGMRNEQFF. CDR3 bases: TGTGCCAGCAGCCGGGGGATGCGTAATGAGCAGTTCTTC.

The chain couples TRBV5-1 to TRBJ2-3; TRBD2 agrees at 7 bases. Looked up from germline, CDR1 is SGHRS and CDR2 is YFSETQ. The CDR3 runs 16 residues. With 0 bases clipped from V and 4 bases from J, the junction kept 8 bases outside the gene matches. CDR3 in amino acids: CASSLATSLIPDTQYF. In DNA, the CDR3 is TGCGCCAGCAGCTTGGCGACTAGCCTAATACCAGATACGCAGTATTTT.

The chain has TRBV5-1 and TRBJ2-1, with 11 bases aligning to TRBD2. The germline V gene has CDR1 SGHRS and CDR2 YFSETQ. V was pared by 3 bases and J by 2 bases, with 1 base of the junction left unmatched. The CDR3 loop spans 15 amino acids. As DNA, the CDR3 is TGCGCCAGCAGCTCGGGACTAGCGGCCTACAATGAGCAGTTCTTC. It codes for CASSSGLAAYNEQFF.